This TCR beta chain was identified in a study of Graves' ophthalmopathy and Graves' hyperthyroidism. In the study overall: Sampling took place at initial diagnosis, with peripheral blood obtained before any treatment.

V dropped 3 bases and J dropped 1 base, with 7 bases sitting between them. This CDR3 is built from 12 residues. Germline CDR1 and CDR2: SQVTM and ANQGSEA. For repertoire sequencing, the TCR beta CDR3 regions were amplified from RNA transcripts. The library came from an HTBI-primed first-round RT-PCR and a second-round multiplex PCR. MiXCR, applied by TCRdb to the multiplex PCR reads, yields one record per CDR3 protein. The sample has a few hundred thousand distinct CDR3 sequences, 15% to 19% seen once. The clonotype originates from a woman younger than 30 with stable Graves' hyperthyroidism. The sample taken for sequencing was peripheral blood. The chain is built from TRBV29-1 and TRBJ2-7; no clear D. DNA for the CDR3: TGCAGCGTTGAGTCAGGATCCTACGAGCAGTACTTC. Protein product: CSVESGSYEQYF.